The rows below give T cell receptor beta chains drawn from one sample of a study of cytomegalovirus exposure and HLA in healthy donors. Generated by immunoSEQ multiplex PCR, the TCRdb table keeps only in-frame clones and is missing some. This table holds 120,000 to 150,000 clones, roughly four fifths found once. Sequencing was performed on PBMCs. The receptor set was obtained from a man between 18 and 35 years old in good health and CMV-seropositive. CDR3s include the opening cysteine and the closing phenylalanine or tryptophan. Each record gives: clone size, D gene, V gene, J gene, CDR3 DNA, CDR3 protein. D genes are given only for firm matches. Expanded clones are given a class, and other clones once, few, many or no size at all.

.	TRBD2	TRBV5-1	TRBJ2-1	TGCGCCAGCAGCTTGTCTAGCGGGACGTACAATGAGCAGTTCTTC	CASSLSSGTYNEQFF
.	.	TRBV4-2	TRBJ1-3	TGTGCCAGCAGCGCAGATCGAATGGCCTCTGGAAACACCATATATTTT	CASSADRMASGNTIYF
.	.	TRBV5-6	TRBJ1-5	TGTGCCAGCAGCTTGTCAGCGGCGAGGTATCAACCCCAGCATTTT	CASSLSAARYQPQHF
few	.	TRBV19	TRBJ1-4	TGTGCCAGTAGTATACCGAGGGCAACTAATGAAAAACTGTTTTTT	CASSIPRATNEKLFF
.	TRBD1	TRBV7-9	TRBJ1-5	TGTGCCAGCAGCAAGGGACAGGGCGTTGACCAGCCCCAGCATTTT	CASSKGQGVDQPQHF
.	TRBD1	TRBV27	TRBJ2-7	TGTGCCAGCAGTTTGGACAGGACCTCCTACGAGCAGTACTTC	CASSLDRTSYEQYF
.	TRBD2	TRBV7-2	TRBJ2-3	TGTGCCAGCAGCTTATGGAGCGGGAGTCCGACAGATACGCAGTATTTT	CASSLWSGSPTDTQYF
.	TRBD1	TRBV5-1	TRBJ1-3	TGCGCCAGCAGCTTGGCAGAGGAGGGGGCTTCTGGAAACACCATATATTTT	CASSLAEEGASGNTIYF
.	TRBD1	TRBV27	TRBJ2-7	TGTGCCAGCAGTTTTGTCCCACCGGGACAGGGCCTCTACGAGCAGTACTTC	CASSFVPPGQGLYEQYF
.	TRBD2	TRBV4-2	TRBJ2-2	TGTGCCAGCAGGTTACTCGGGACTAGCGGCACCGGGGAGCTGTTTTTT	CASRLLGTSGTGELFF
.	.	TRBV5-1	TRBJ2-7	TGCGCCAGCAGCCTGGTCGGAGGGAGCTCCTACGAGCAGTACTTC	CASSLVGGSSYEQYF
once	.	TRBV6-5	TRBJ2-7	TGTGCCAGCAGTTACGACATAAGGCTGTACGAGCAGTACTTC	CASSYDIRLYEQYF
.	TRBD2	TRBV27	TRBJ2-5	TGTGCCAGCAGCCCCTGGGGGAGCGGGAGTCCAGAGACCCAGTACTTC	CASSPWGSGSPETQYF
.	TRBD2	TRBV7-9	TRBJ2-1	TGTGCCAGCAGCTCCGGCGGGGAGGGCAATGGGCAGTTCTTC	CASSSGGEGNGQFF
.	TRBD2	TRBV5-4	TRBJ2-1	TGTGCCAGCAGCTTGTGGGCTAGCGGGTCCTACAATGAGCAGTTCTTC	CASSLWASGSYNEQFF
.	TRBD1	TRBV9	TRBJ2-7	TGTGCCAGCAGCGGAGGGGAGAGGGGGACAGGGTCTATCTACGAGCAGTACTTC	CASSGGERGTGSIYEQYF
.	TRBD1	TRBV6-1	TRBJ2-2	TGTGCCAGCAGTGAAGGGGGGGACAGGTTCACCGGGGAGCTGTTTTTT	CASSEGGDRFTGELFF
.	.	TRBV7-8	TRBJ2-1	TGTGCCAGCAGCTTTAAGGCAGGAGGGGCACGCAATGAGCAGTTCTTC	CASSFKAGGARNEQFF